This T cell receptor beta chain was recovered during a study of post-analysis software for immune sequencing data. Notes on the study in general: TRBV segments more frequent in patients than in controls numbered several and included TRBV5-6, TRBV5-1 and TRBV20-1. Controls' normalized Chao1 diversity significantly exceeded that of multiple sclerosis patients.

The CDR3 extends over 15 amino acids. J lost 13 bases, V lost 7 bases, and 15 bases had no gene match. In germline, CDR1 is MNHEY, CDR2 SVGAGI. Details on this clonotype: Its antigen is as yet unknown.

The TCR beta cDNA libraries carried unique molecular identifiers. Each CDR3 protein gets one entry after TCRdb re-called the PCR reads with MiXCR. The table has 650,000 to 850,000 distinct CDR3 sequences, approximately 44% seen once. The rearrangement joins TRBV6-5 to TRBJ2-4, with TRBD2 identical over 11 bases. The sample consisted of blood. This clonotype was obtained from a girl under 18 with multiple sclerosis. The CDR3 nucleotides read TGTGCCAGCAAAGGTCAGGGACTAGCGGCCGGGGAGCAGTACTTC. Translated: CASKGQGLAAGEQYF.